Sequencing of this TCR beta chain was carried out in a study of CD4 T cells in relation to SARS-CoV-2 and coronaviruses (dated by TCRdb to the early 2020s). Some background on the complete study: In the ViraFEST assay, PBMCs were grown with antigen for 9 to 10 days, and TCR beta CDR3s were then sequenced to identify antigen-specific clonal expansions. An HIV-1 Nef peptide pool or a culture without peptide was used as the negative reference condition. Patient-derived lymphoblastoid cell lines were used to map the HLA restriction of shared crossreactive spike epitopes. The study assessed, at the TCR clonotype level, memory CD4+ T cell crossreactivity between SARS-CoV-2 and common cold coronavirus spike proteins. The Adaptive Biotechnologies TCR-sequencing kit was used to sequence samples from a few pre-COVID donors and the naive versus memory experiments, whereas other data were Illumina-based. A different, Illumina-based TCR-beta assay was used to sequence expansion assays from other donors in the study.

General conclusions and limits of the study: Crossreactive clones showed significantly weaker SARS-CoV-2-driven expansion than monoreactive clones, consistent with antigenic imprinting. Small numbers of patients and of tested TCRs limited the study. Because no donor provided both pre-pandemic and post-infection samples, tracing the source of pre-existing responses was limited. Since the crossreactivity analysis centred on spike protein, crossreactivity against other viral proteins was not assessed. In roughly two thirds of donors, memory CD4+ clonotypes turned up that crossrecognized SARS-CoV-2 and at least one common cold coronavirus spike.

This clone was picked up one time. Its antigen specificity is not known. No quality values exist for individual bases; no much larger clone is one base distant. CD4+ T cells from unexposed donors were collected before the COVID-19 pandemic (2011-2018). After around 11 days of culture, CD4+ T cells were isolated with the EasySep CD4+ T cell isolation kit. As far as cell numbers permitted, CD4+ T cells from unexposed donors were tested for reactivity against SARS-CoV-2 S and N as well as four spike pools from common cold coronaviruses. Each well received 1.5 million to 2.5 million PBMCs, cultured in IMDM supplemented with roughly 5.3% human AB serum and around 9 IU/ml IL-2. Half of the culture medium was replaced with fresh IL-2-containing medium on days 3 and 7. Each peptide culture condition was generally run in triplicate replicate wells. Leukapheresis product for the unexposed donors was bought commercially. Ficoll-Paque PLUS gradient centrifugation was used to isolate PBMCs from leukapheresis product or whole blood. PBMCs were either cryopreserved at -140°C or used fresh in the expansion assay. The QIAamp Micro DNA Kit was used to extract genomic DNA from the CD4+ T cells.

The library was obtained by the immunoSEQ multiplex PCR assay. As for how the authors treated the data: During preprocessing, nonproductive sequences were removed, as were CDR3s that did not start with C, did not end with F or W, or were shorter than 7 amino acids. The MANAFEST web app was used to call antigen-specific clonotypes on the basis of expansion compared with the reference and with other culture wells. A clone counted as positive if significantly expanded in 2 of 3 replicate wells versus the reference culture at FDR below 0.05. To be called positive, a clone also had to show significant expansion compared with every other tandem well and an odds ratio greater than 5. Pairwise Levenshtein distance, computed with the stringdist R package after three terminal residues were trimmed from each end, was used as the measure of CDR3 homology. Sourced from immuneACCESS, this table was stored by TCRdb with only in-frame sequences that have V and J called. A share of the clones is absent; for the studies checked, an unresolved V gene accounts for under half, and the remainder has no known explanation. That table supplies the V and J calls and clone size; D and trimming were determined from the DNA. This sample lists about 24,000 clones; 77% were detected once. Of the sample, approximately 16% is held by the ten largest clones.

There are 13 amino acids in the CDR3, from cysteine to phenylalanine inclusive. The read is trimmed to its CDR3 DNA, 39 bases read in frame from base 1. Trimming removed 2 bases from V and 2 bases from J, leaving 6 bases between the germline ends. CDR1 and CDR2 (MNHEY, SMNVEV) derive from the germline V gene (reference sequence). Sequencing was carried out using CD4+ T cells from PBMCs, cultured in vitro. This chain is built from TRBV27 and TRBJ1-1; there is no confident call for the D gene. This receptor was taken from a human donor in good health. The CDR3 sequence is CASSLLGNTEAFF. The nucleotides read TGTGCCAGCAGTTTACTAGGCAACACTGAAGCTTTCTTT.